The 26 T cell receptor beta chains presented below share a single source sample, sequenced in a study of response to subunit inactivated influenza vaccine. TCRdb recomputed calls from the RT-PCR reads with MiXCR, one row per CDR3 protein. The sample holds roughly 700,000 distinct CDR3 sequences, 11% to 15% seen once. This specimen consisted of PBMCs from blood, obtained around 15 days before vaccination. The receptors stem from a man between 50 and 59 years old who received an inactivated influenza vaccine.

Only a few counts were recorded for this clonotype. The chain is built from TRBV12-3 or TRBV12-4 and TRBJ2-3; D is unclear. The V and J ends lost 7 bases and 0 bases respectively, with 11 bases between them. The CDR3 consists of 14 residues. CDR3 protein: CASKGVRSTDTQYF. The DNA of the CDR3 is TGTGCCAGCAAGGGCGTAAGAAGCACAGATACGCAGTATTTT.

The gene calls are TRBV7-2 and TRBJ1-1; 8 nucleotides line up with TRBD1. The V gene end was trimmed by 4 bases and the J gene end by 4 bases; junction bases not matched to a gene: 8. The CDR3 is 15 amino acids. In germline, CDR1 is SGHTA, CDR2 FQGNSA. CDR3 DNA: TGTGCCAGCAGCTACTCTACAGGGGGTATCACTGAAGCTTTCTTT. Translated, it gives CASSYSTGGITEAFF.

This clonotype showed up just a few times. This chain joins TRBV20-1 and TRBJ2-1; the match to TRBD2 covers 13 bases. The CDR3 loop spans 18 amino acids. The V gene end was trimmed by 5 bases and the J gene end by 3 bases; junction bases not matched to a gene: 13. Germline values: CDR1 DFQATT, CDR2 SNEGSKA (reference sequence). CDR3 coding DNA: TGCAGTGCTGCAGGGACTAGCGGGGACGGACCCCACTACAATGAGCAGTTCTTC. Encoded protein: CSAAGTSGDGPHYNEQFF.

The J gene is TRBJ2-3, the V gene TRBV10-3, with TRBD2 identical over 8 bases. Germline CDR1 ENHRY, CDR2 SYGVKD. V shed 3 bases and J 0 bases; nucleotides not matched to a gene: 8. The CDR3 runs to 17 residues. The CDR3 protein is CAISETTVAGSTDTQYF. As DNA, the CDR3 is TGTGCCATCAGTGAAACAACGGTAGCGGGAAGCACAGATACGCAGTATTTT.

This chain links TRBV4-3 with TRBJ2-5; D is unresolved. Germline CDR1 LGHNA, CDR2 YSLEER. This CDR3 has 17 amino acids. Trimming took off 0 bases at V and 2 bases at J, with 16 bases between the two ends. The CDR3 nucleotides are TGCGCCAGCAGCCAAGATTGGCCCCCAACTCTACAAGAGACCCAGTACTTC. It specifies CASSQDWPPTLQETQYF.

This clonotype has just a few counts. The V call is TRBV29-1, the J call TRBJ2-3; 10 nucleotides align to TRBD2. With 1 base clipped from V and 0 bases from J, the junction kept 1 base outside the gene matches. The CDR3 totals 15 residues. Looked up from germline, CDR1 is SQVTM and CDR2 is ANQGSEA. CDR3: CSVEGLAGSTDTQYF. CDR3 bases: TGCAGCGTTGAAGGACTAGCGGGTAGCACAGATACGCAGTATTTT.

The chain is built from TRBV6-1 and TRBJ1-3; possible D gene TRBD1, 6 bases. Germline V CDR1 and CDR2: MNHNS, SASEGT. This CDR3 has 15 residues. The V end was cut by 2 bases, the J end by 4 bases, with 12 bases between. The CDR3 DNA is TGTGCCAGCAGTGAATGGGCAGGGACAGGAAACACCATATATTTT. Protein product: CASSEWAGTGNTIYF.

As concerns this clonotype: This is likely a read error, given that the CDR3 carries no conserved phenylalanine or tryptophan at its end. The CDR3 region has the DNA TGCGCCAGCAGCCAAGATCCCGGGGGCAACTACAATGAGCAGTTCTCC. Residues: CASSQDPGGNYNEQFS. The chain employs TRBV4-3 and TRBJ2-1; D is tentatively TRBD1 or TRBD2 (6 bases each). Germline V gene sequence: CDR1 LGHNA, CDR2 YSLEER. The V end lost 0 bases, the J end lost 3 bases, and 12 bases lay between the germline ends. The CDR3 spans 16 residues.

The rearrangement joins TRBV9 to TRBJ2-1, with 7 bases lining up with TRBD2. The CDR3 covers 16 residues. The V and J ends lost 3 bases and 7 bases, in that order; junction bases with no gene match: 13. Germline CDR1 is SGDLS and CDR2 is YYNGEE. The CDR3 sequence is CASSAFWGLSGNEQFF. CDR3 in DNA: TGTGCCAGCAGCGCATTTTGGGGACTATCCGGGAATGAGCAGTTCTTC.

This clonotype was observed a handful of times. The chain is built from TRBV7-2 and TRBJ1-1; D remains ambiguous. Trimming removed 4 bases at V and 2 bases at J, with 11 bases between. Looked up from germline, CDR1 is SGHTA and CDR2 is FQGNSA. The CDR3 totals 14 residues. CDR3 amino acids: CASSSLGFNTEAFF. DNA for the CDR3: TGTGCCAGCAGCTCACTCGGGTTCAACACTGAAGCTTTCTTT.

This clonotype turned up a few times. This chain links TRBV7-2 with TRBJ1-4; TRBD1 is a possible D gene (6 bases). Deletions cut 5 bases from V and 10 bases from J, with 17 bases between. Per germline, CDR1 SGHTA and CDR2 FQGNSA. This CDR3 is built from 14 residues. The CDR3 spells CASSPEGHLRKLFF. CDR3 nucleotides: TGTGCCAGCAGCCCAGAGGGACATCTCAGAAAACTGTTTTTT.

This clonotype was seen only a few times. The chain recombines TRBV12-3 or TRBV12-4 with TRBJ2-2; 9 bases agree with TRBD2. V shed 1 base, J shed 3 bases, and the junction held 0 bases outside the gene matches. The CDR3 totals 15 residues. Here the CDR3 reads CASSLGGGDTGELFF. The CDR3 DNA reads TGTGCCAGCAGTTTAGGCGGGGGGGACACCGGGGAGCTGTTTTTT.

The V gene is TRBV6-2 or TRBV6-3, the J gene TRBJ2-7; D is unresolved. Trimming took off 6 bases at V and 2 bases at J, with 8 bases between the two ends. The germline V gene encodes CDR1 MNHEY and CDR2 SVGEGT. The CDR3 is made up of 12 amino acids. CDR3 residues: CASRGLTYEQYF. The CDR3 nucleotides are TGTGCCAGCAGGGGCCTAACCTACGAGCAGTACTTC.

The chain couples TRBV7-6 to TRBJ1-1; D not certain. The CDR3 loop spans 16 amino acids. In germline, CDR1 is SGHVS, CDR2 FNYEAQ. Trimming took 2 bases from V and 1 from J, leaving 14 bases between them. The CDR3 DNA is TGTGCCAGCAGCTTACGCCCGTCCGCGGGGAACACTGAAGCTTTCTTT. Residues: CASSLRPSAGNTEAFF. Variable domain in full (rest from reference TRBV7-6 and TRBJ1-1): GAGVSQSPRYKVTKRGQDVALRCDPISGHVSLYWYRQALGQGPEFLTYFNYEAQQDKSGLPNDRFSAERPEGSISTLTIQRTEQRDSAMYRCASSLRPSAGNTEAFFGQGTRLTVV.

The V gene is TRBV5-4, the J gene TRBJ2-4, with D maybe TRBD1 (6 bases). The CDR3 loop spans 16 amino acids. The germline CDR1 and CDR2 sequences are SGHNT and YYREEE (reference sequence). V was cut by 3 bases and J by 1 base, with 14 bases left in between. The CDR3 nucleotides are TGTGCCAGCAGCTCTGGACAGCCCTACGCCAAAAACATTCAGTACTTC. Encoded protein: CASSSGQPYAKNIQYF. The complete variable domain, with remaining parts taken from reference TRBV5-4 and TRBJ2-4, reads ETGVTQSPTHLIKTRGQQVTLRCSSQSGHNTVSWYQQALGQGPQFIFQYYREEENGRGNFPPRFSGLQFPNYSSELNVNALELDDSALYLCASSSGQPYAKNIQYFGAGTRLSVL.

V usage is TRBV10-3 and J usage is TRBJ2-2; D might be TRBD1 (6 bases). Trimming took off 0 bases at V and 7 bases at J, with 12 bases between the two ends. The CDR3 extends over 15 amino acids. The V gene's germline CDR1 is ENHRY and CDR2 SYGVKD. The chain's CDR3 is CAISESWGQNGELFF. CDR3 nucleotide sequence: TGTGCCATCAGTGAGTCCTGGGGGCAGAACGGGGAGCTGTTTTTT.

This chain connects TRBV27 to TRBJ2-1; TRBD2 agrees at 13 bases. Trimming took 5 bases from V and 2 from J; bases not matched to a gene: 12. The length of the CDR3 is 19 residues. CDR1 and CDR2 (germline): MNHEY, SMNVEV (reference sequence). The chain's CDR3 is CASSPQKTSGRPPYNEQFF. The CDR3 DNA is TGTGCCAGCAGTCCCCAAAAGACTAGCGGGAGGCCGCCCTACAATGAGCAGTTCTTC.

This clonotype was seen repeatedly, ten times or more. The V gene is TRBV7-9, the J gene TRBJ2-3; D is undetermined. V was cut by 6 bases and J by 4 bases, with 8 bases left in between. Germline V gene data show CDR1 as SEHNR and CDR2 as FQNEAQ (reference sequence). CDR3 length: 12 residues. The CDR3 is CASRQESDTQYF. CDR3 nucleotide sequence: TGTGCCAGCAGGCAAGAATCAGATACGCAGTATTTT.

As to this clonotype: A junction boundary mismatches the germline segment, possibly from a read error. The chain employs TRBV12-3 or TRBV12-4 and TRBJ2-1; 8 nucleotides agree with TRBD2. The CDR3 has 19 amino acids. The CDR3 region has the DNA TGTACCAGCAGTTTATCGCGGGGGGACCTGGGAATCTCCTACAATGAGCAGTTCTTC. Translation: CTSSLSRGDLGISYNEQFF.

The rearrangement uses TRBV11-2 and TRBJ2-5; TRBD2 matches at 13 bases. CDR3 length: 16 residues. In germline, CDR1 is SGHAT, CDR2 FQNNGV. The V and J ends lost 1 base and 4 bases, in that order; junction bases with no gene match: 3. CDR3 protein: CASSLGTSGGRETQYF. In nucleotides, the CDR3 is TGTGCCAGCAGCTTAGGGACTAGCGGGGGCCGAGAGACCCAGTACTTC.

In this sample, this clonotype turned up a few times. The V call is TRBV2, the J call TRBJ2-7; 10 bases align to TRBD1. Germline values: CDR1 SNHLY, CDR2 FYNNEI. The CDR3 extends over 15 amino acids. J gave up 4 bases and V 4 bases, and 7 bases lay outside the gene matches. The CDR3 sequence is CASSGGTGVGYEQYF. In DNA form, the CDR3 reads TGTGCCAGCAGTGGCGGGACAGGGGTTGGGTACGAGCAGTACTTC. Full variable domain (rest looked up from reference TRBV2 and TRBJ2-7): EPEVTQTPSHQVTQMGQEVILRCVPISNHLYFYWYRQILGQKVEFLVSFYNNEISEKSEIFDDQFSVERPDGSNFTLKIRSTKLEDSAMYFCASSGGTGVGYEQYFGPGTRLTVT.

The chain uses TRBV5-1 and TRBJ2-2, with D possibly being TRBD2 (5 bases). This CDR3 spans 13 amino acids. V gave up 4 bases and J gave up 7 bases, with 11 bases separating them. Germline V gene lookup returns CDR1 SGHRS and CDR2 YFSETQ. This CDR3 is CASSPDGVGELFF. CDR3 nucleotide sequence: TGCGCCAGCAGCCCGGACGGGGTCGGGGAGCTGTTTTTT.

This clonotype was observed a few times. V usage is TRBV20-1 and J usage is TRBJ1-3; D uncertain. Trimming stripped 5 bases from V and 7 bases from J, with 9 bases between. Germline V gene lookup returns CDR1 DFQATT and CDR2 SNEGSKA (reference sequence). This CDR3 has 11 amino acids. As DNA, the CDR3 is TGCAGTGCTGCCCGGGTCAACACCATATATTTT. Its translation is CSAARVNTIYF.

This clonotype has just a few counts. This rearrangement joins TRBV20-1 to TRBJ1-1; D not certain. The ends were cut back, 3 bases at V and 8 bases at J, with 16 bases in the middle. The germline V gene encodes CDR1 DFQATT and CDR2 SNEGSKA (reference sequence). The CDR3 runs to 13 residues. The CDR3 nucleotides are TGCAGTGCTAGCTCTTCTGTTCATACAGAAGCTTTCTTT. Translating gives CSASSSVHTEAFF.

This sequence joins TRBV28 and TRBJ2-1, with D possibly matching TRBD2 (5 bases). Between the trimmed V and J ends, which lost 3 bases and 3 bases, there was a span of 27 bases. The CDR3 extends over 20 amino acids. Per germline, CDR1 MDHEN and CDR2 SYDVKM. The CDR3 is CASSFPHGSADYNFYNEQFF. In nucleotides, the CDR3 is TGTGCCAGCAGTTTTCCCCACGGATCCGCCGACTACAACTTCTACAATGAGCAGTTCTTC.

This clonotype has more than one count but fewer than ten. CDR3 sequence reads: CASSRVAGLGNTGELFF. The DNA for the CDR3 is TGTGCCAGTAGTAGAGTAGCGGGACTAGGAAACACCGGGGAGCTGTTTTTT. The chain uses TRBV19 and TRBJ2-2, with TRBD2 matching 8 bases. The V segment lost 4 bases and the J segment 2 bases; nucleotides outside the gene matches: 9. The CDR3 has 17 amino acids. Germline V gives CDR1 LNHDA, CDR2 SQIVND (reference sequence).